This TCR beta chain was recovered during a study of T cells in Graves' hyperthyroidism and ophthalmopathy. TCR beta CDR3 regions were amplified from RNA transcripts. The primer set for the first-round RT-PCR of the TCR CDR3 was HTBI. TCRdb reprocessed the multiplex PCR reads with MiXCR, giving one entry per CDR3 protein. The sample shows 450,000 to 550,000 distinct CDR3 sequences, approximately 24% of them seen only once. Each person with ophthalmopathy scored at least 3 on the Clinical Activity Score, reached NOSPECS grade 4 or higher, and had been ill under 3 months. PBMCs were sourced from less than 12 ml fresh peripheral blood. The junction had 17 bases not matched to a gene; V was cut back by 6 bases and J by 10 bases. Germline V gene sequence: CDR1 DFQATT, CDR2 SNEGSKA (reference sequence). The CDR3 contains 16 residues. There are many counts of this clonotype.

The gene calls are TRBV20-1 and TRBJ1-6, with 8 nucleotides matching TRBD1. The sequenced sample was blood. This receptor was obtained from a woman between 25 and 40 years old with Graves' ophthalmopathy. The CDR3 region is CSATNSEQGAGSPLHF. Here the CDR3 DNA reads TGCAGTGCAACGAACAGTGAGCAGGGGGCAGGATCACCCCTCCACTTT.